This TCR beta chain was sequenced in a study of shared clonotypes between healthy human individuals. Study-wide results and caveats: Non-shared clonotypes displayed generation probabilities falling below those of clonotypes present in all four donors. Some naive CD4 clonotypes, 4% to 6%, turned up in common across a handful of donors.

The assay was immunoSEQ multiplex PCR, and TCRdb's table has in-frame clones only and misses some. This sample has roughly 1 million clones, with under 80% found just once. Turning to this clone: Antigen: not known.

The TCR sequence derives from a man aged 18 to 30 in good health. Sequenced material: memory CD4+ T cells sorted from blood. The subset denotes: CD45RA-negative fraction.

CDR3 DNA sequence: TGTGCCAGCAGCCCCGGACAGGGTCGATCCTACGAGCAGTACTTC. As protein: CASSPGQGRSYEQYF. This chain uses TRBV5-5 with TRBJ2-7, with TRBD1 matching 8 bases. The V gene's germline CDR1 is SGHKS and CDR2 YYEKEE (reference sequence). Trimming took 4 bases from V and 1 from J; bases not matched to a gene: 7. The CDR3 has 15 amino acids. The variable domain in full, with the rest retrieved from reference TRBV5-5 and TRBJ2-7, is DAGVTQSPTHLIKTRGQQVTLRCSPISGHKSVSWYQQVLGQGPQFIFQYYEKEERGRGNFPDRFSARQFPNYSSELNVNALLLGDSALYLCASSPGQGRSYEQYFGPGTRLTVT.